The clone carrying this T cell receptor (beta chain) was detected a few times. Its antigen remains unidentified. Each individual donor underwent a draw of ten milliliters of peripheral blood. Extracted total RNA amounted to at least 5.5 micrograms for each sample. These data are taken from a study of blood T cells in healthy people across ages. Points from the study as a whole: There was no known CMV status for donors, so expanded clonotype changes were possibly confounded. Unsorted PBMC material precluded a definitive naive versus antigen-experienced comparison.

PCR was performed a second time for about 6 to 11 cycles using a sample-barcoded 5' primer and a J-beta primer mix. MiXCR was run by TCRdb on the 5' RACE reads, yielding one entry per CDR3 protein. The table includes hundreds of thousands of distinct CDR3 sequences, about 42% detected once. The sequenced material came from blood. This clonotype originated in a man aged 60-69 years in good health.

CDR3 amino acids: CASWLGGLETQYF. The CDR3 DNA reads TGTGCCAGCTGGCTGGGGGGGCTAGAGACCCAGTACTTC. J is TRBJ2-5 and V is TRBV6-2 or TRBV6-3, with D tentatively TRBD2 (7 bases). Per germline, CDR1 MNHEY and CDR2 SVGEGT. V was trimmed by 8 bases and J by 4 bases, leaving 14 bases between them. The CDR3 covers 13 residues.